Described below is a single T cell receptor beta chain sequence and its context. The V end was cut by 0 bases, the J end by 3 bases, with 14 bases between. The germline gives CDR1 MNHEY, CDR2 SVGAGI. The CDR3 is 16 amino acids. The data derive from a study of blood T cell repertoires in COVID-19. For the study at large: The origin of the acute and convalescent COVID-19 samples was the United States, Italy and Spain. From T cells, B-cell-depleted T cells, or PBMCs came the material, which was cDNA or gDNA.

Per the original data handling: It was from reference gene primer amplification that nucleated cell counts were estimated. TCRdb's copy holds only in-frame clones and misses some; the assay was immunoSEQ multiplex PCR. D and trimming were read from the DNA, whereas the V and J calls and clone size are those reported in that table. Counted here are around 150,000 clones, 60% to 80% occurring once; the ten biggest clones make up 2.5% to 3%. The TCR comes from a man aged 65 to 85 with acute or convalescent COVID-19. The chain has TRBV6-5 and TRBJ1-1; possible D gene TRBD1, 5 bases. What was sequenced was peripheral blood. The CDR3 sequence: CASSYSGGRIDTEAFF. CDR3 DNA: TGTGCCAGCAGTTACTCCGGGGGACGGATTGACACTGAAGCTTTCTTT.